Listed below are T cell receptor beta chains from one sample, sequenced in a study of monozygotic twins with inflammatory bowel disease. Reprocessing the 5' RACE reads, TCRdb reports a single entry for every CDR3 protein and omits DNA. This table holds approximately 210,000 distinct CDR3 sequences. The sample taken for sequencing was blood. Receptors were obtained from a human donor with ulcerative colitis or Crohn's disease, or a healthy co-twin of an affected twin (not recorded which). Both conserved end residues are part of each CDR3. Each record gives: CDR3 length, J gene, V gene, CDR3 protein.

13 | TRBJ1-1 | TRBV3-1 | CASSQGQTTEAFF
18 | TRBJ2-7 | TRBV7-8 | CASSLEMPRQGFSYEQYF
14 | TRBJ2-6 | TRBV20-1 | CSAREGQGANVLTF
14 | TRBJ2-1 | TRBV2 | CASRGGTPYNEQFF
14 | TRBJ1-1 | TRBV6-6 | CASILPWGTLGAFF
16 | TRBJ2-1 | TRBV4-3 | CASSQGAGPSYNEQFF
16 | TRBJ2-2 | TRBV18 | CASSPRERGTTGELFF
19 | TRBJ2-1 | TRBV3-1 | CASSQGRPGGGSSYNEQFF
13 | TRBJ2-2 | TRBV5-1 | CASSLEDAGELFF
15 | TRBJ2-1 | TRBV5-6 | CASSLPGLPYNEQFF
13 | TRBJ1-1 | TRBV5-4 | CASIEQGHTEAFF
16 | TRBJ1-5 | TRBV28 | CASSPILGQGGQPQHF
15 | TRBJ1-5 | TRBV7-2 | CASSLVAYNNQPQHF
16 | TRBJ1-1 | TRBV5-1 | CASSPSRGGRDTEAFF
12 | TRBJ1-3 | TRBV12-3/TRBV12-4 | CASTPTGNTIYF
16 | TRBJ2-5 | TRBV5-1 | CASSLSEWQGDETQYF
15 | TRBJ2-7 | TRBV7-2 | CASSTRLAGLYEQYF
14 | TRBJ2-7 | TRBV5-1 | CASSLAGARWEQYF
16 | TRBJ1-1 | TRBV5-6 | CASSFYVRGYYTEAFF